This paragraph covers one T cell receptor beta chain sequence. Its antigen is unidentified. Unique molecular identifiers tagged individual cDNA molecules. One entry per CDR3 protein results from TCRdb running MiXCR on the 5' RACE reads. Among some 120,000 distinct CDR3 sequences listed, 15% were seen once. This sample was taken from a study of early T cells in non-severe SARS-CoV-2 infection. The wider study: Unpaired chains resulted from sequencing bulk RNA of unsorted whole blood.

V was shortened by 2 bases and J by 3 bases, with 13 bases between the two germline ends. Germline V gene lookup returns CDR1 SNHLY and CDR2 FYNNEI. The CDR3 has 15 residues. Study results and limitations: Clonotype matching in VDJdb favored anti-spike CD8 responses and did not capture private and CD4 specificities.

The sequencing sample was made of whole blood. The source of this sequence is an adult who was a healthcare worker with PCR-confirmed SARS-CoV-2 infection or an uninfected control (not recorded which). The chain links TRBV2 to TRBJ1-2, with D uncertain. DNA for the CDR3: TGTGCCAGCAGTGAAAGTTCCTCGGGTGACTATGGCTACACCTTC. Translating gives CASSESSSGDYGYTF.